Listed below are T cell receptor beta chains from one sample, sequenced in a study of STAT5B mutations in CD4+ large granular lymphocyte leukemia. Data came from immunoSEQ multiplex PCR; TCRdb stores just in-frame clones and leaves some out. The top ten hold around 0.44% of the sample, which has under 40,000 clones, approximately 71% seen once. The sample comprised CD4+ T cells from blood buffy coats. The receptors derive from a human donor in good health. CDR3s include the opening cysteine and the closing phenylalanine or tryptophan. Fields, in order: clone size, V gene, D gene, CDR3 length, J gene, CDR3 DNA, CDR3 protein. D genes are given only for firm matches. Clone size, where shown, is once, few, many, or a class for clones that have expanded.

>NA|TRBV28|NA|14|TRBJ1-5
TGTGCCAGCAGTTTCGGAGGGATTCTTCAGCCCCAGCATTTT
CASSFGGILQPQHF
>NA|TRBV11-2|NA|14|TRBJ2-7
TGTGCCAGCAGCTTAACATTGGGGACCTACGAGCAGTACTTC
CASSLTLGTYEQYF
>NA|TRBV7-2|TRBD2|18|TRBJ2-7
TGTGCCAGCAGCTACCCCGGGACTAGCGGGGGGCGAACCTACGAGCAGTACTTC
CASSYPGTSGGRTYEQYF
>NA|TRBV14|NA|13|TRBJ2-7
TGTGCCAGCAGCCATCGTCCCGCCTACGAGCAGTACTTC
CASSHRPAYEQYF
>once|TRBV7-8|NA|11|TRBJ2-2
TGTGCCAGCAGCACGACCGGGGAGCTGTTTTTT
CASSTTGELFF
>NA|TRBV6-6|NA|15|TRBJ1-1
TGTGCCAGCAGTACGACAGGACACATGAACACTGAAGCTTTCTTT
CASSTTGHMNTEAFF
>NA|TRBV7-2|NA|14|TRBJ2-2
TGTGCCAGCAGCTTGGGCGGTGGAGGGGGGGAGCTGTTTTTT
CASSLGGGGGELFF
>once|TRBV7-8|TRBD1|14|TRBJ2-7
TGTGCCAGCAAGACCCCGGGACAGGGGACCGAGCAGTACTTC
CASKTPGQGTEQYF
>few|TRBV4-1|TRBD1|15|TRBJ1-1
TGCGCCAGCAGGAACTCCAGGGGGCTGAACACTGAAGCTTTCTTT
CASRNSRGLNTEAFF
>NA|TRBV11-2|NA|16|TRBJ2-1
TGTGCCAGCAGCCCCAAGGGGCTAGGGGCCTACAATGAGCAGTTCTTC
CASSPKGLGAYNEQFF
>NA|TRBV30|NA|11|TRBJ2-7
TGTGCCTGGAGCGCCTCCTACGAGCAGTACTTC
CAWSASYEQYF
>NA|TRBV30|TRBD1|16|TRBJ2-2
TGTGCCTGGAGTTTGGGGACAGGAAAAAACACCGGGGAGCTGTTTTTT
CAWSLGTGKNTGELFF
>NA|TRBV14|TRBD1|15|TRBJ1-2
TGTGCCAGCAGCCAAGACACAGGGGGCAACTATGGCTACACCTTC
CASSQDTGGNYGYTF
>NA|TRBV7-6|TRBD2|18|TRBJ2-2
TGTGCCAGCAGCTTAAGACTAGCGGGGGGCTCGAACACCGGGGAGCTGTTTTTT
CASSLRLAGGSNTGELFF
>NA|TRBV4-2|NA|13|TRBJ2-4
TGTGCCAGCCTCTCAGGTTCCAAAAACATTCAGTACTTC
CASLSGSKNIQYF
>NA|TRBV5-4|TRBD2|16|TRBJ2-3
TGTGCCAGCAGCTTGGTCCAGCGGGGGGGCCCTGATACGCAGTATTTT
CASSLVQRGGPDTQYF
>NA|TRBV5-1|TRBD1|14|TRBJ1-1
TGCGCCAGCAGCTTACCGGGACAGGGTCTTGAAGCTTTCTTT
CASSLPGQGLEAFF
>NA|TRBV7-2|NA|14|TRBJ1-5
TGTGCCAGCAGCTTTCCGGGGGGCAATCAGCCCCAGCATTTT
CASSFPGGNQPQHF
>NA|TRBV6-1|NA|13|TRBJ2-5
TGTGCCAGCAGTAACTCGCGCCAAGAGACCCAGTACTTC
CASSNSRQETQYF
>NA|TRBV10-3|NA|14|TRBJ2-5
TGTGCCATCAGTGAGTCGAATCAGGGAGAGACCCAGTACTTC
CAISESNQGETQYF
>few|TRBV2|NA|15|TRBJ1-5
TGTGCCAGCAGTGAACGCCAGGGAGGCAATCAGCCCCAGCATTTT
CASSERQGGNQPQHF
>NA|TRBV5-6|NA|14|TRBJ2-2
TGTGCCAGCAACCCGGCAGGGTACACCGGGGAGCTGTTTTTT
CASNPAGYTGELFF
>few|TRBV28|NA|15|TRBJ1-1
TGTGCCAGCGGCTCCGGAGGGGGATGGAACACTGAAGCTTTCTTT
CASGSGGGWNTEAFF